This passage covers 14 T cell receptor beta chains from one sample sequenced in a study of blood T cell repertoires in COVID-19. Produced via immunoSEQ multiplex PCR; TCRdb's table is partial and in-frame only. The sample has under 100,000 clones; around 90% are singletons. Sequencing input: peripheral blood. These receptors were obtained from a man in his fifties with active COVID-19.

Here the CDR3 reads CASSIDSTGYSPLHF. CDR3 DNA: TGCGCCAGCAGCATAGACTCCACCGGGTATTCACCCCTCCACTTT. V usage is TRBV5-1 and J usage is TRBJ1-6; D is uncertain. This CDR3 has 15 residues. CDR1 and CDR2 (germline): SGHRS, YFSETQ. V lost 4 bases and J lost 8, with 16 bases in between.

V usage is TRBV5-6 and J usage is TRBJ2-6; D remains unclear. CDR1 is SGHDT and CDR2 is YYEEEE in the germline V gene. The CDR3 has 14 amino acids. Trimming removed 10 bases at V and 1 base at J, with 12 bases between. As DNA, the CDR3 is TGTGCCTCCTACCCCGAGTCTGGGGCCAACGTCCTGACTTTC. It specifies CASYPESGANVLTF.

The rearrangement uses TRBV3-1 (or the pseudogene TRBV3-2) and TRBJ2-2; 9 bases fit TRBD2. Germline loops: CDR1 LGHDT, CDR2 YNNKEL (reference sequence). The CDR3 spans 15 residues. V lost 2 bases, J lost 7 bases, and 5 bases stayed unmatched. This chain's CDR3 is CASSQSSGGHGELFF. For the CDR3, the DNA is TGTGCCAGCAGCCAAAGTAGCGGGGGTCACGGGGAGCTGTTTTTT.

The V call is TRBV4-3, the J call TRBJ2-7; no definite D call. V lost 0 bases, J lost 0 bases, and 18 bases lay in between. The CDR3 runs 18 residues. Germline V lookup: CDR1 LGHNA, CDR2 YSLEER. In nucleotides, the CDR3 is TGCGCCAGCAGCCAAGATTGGAGATCCGGAAATCCCTCCTACGAGCAGTACTTC. As protein: CASSQDWRSGNPSYEQYF.

This clone was picked up one time. This chain joins TRBV19 and TRBJ1-1, with a tentative D call TRBD1 (5 bases). CDR1 and CDR2 from the germline V gene are LNHDA and SQIVND (reference sequence). The CDR3 is 12 residues long. V dropped 9 bases and J dropped 2 bases, with 10 bases sitting between them. The CDR3 DNA sequence: TGTGCCAGCAACAGGTACAACACTGAAGCTTTCTTT. Its translation: CASNRYNTEAFF. The complete variable domain, with remaining parts taken from reference TRBV19 and TRBJ1-1, reads DGGITQSPKYLFRKEGQNVTLSCEQNLNHDAMYWYRQDPGQGLRLIYYSQIVNDFQKGDIAEGYSVSREKKESFPLTVTSAQKNPTAFYLCASNRYNTEAFFGQGTRLTVV.

This chain connects TRBV5-1 to TRBJ2-4; tentatively, D is TRBD2 (6 bases). The CDR3 is made up of 21 amino acids. Germline CDR1 is SGHRS and CDR2 is YFSETQ. The V and J ends lost 7 bases and 1 base respectively, with 33 bases between them. Written as DNA, the CDR3 is TGCGCCAGCCCGGGAGAAGTCGGAGGGACGGCGTCAAGCTGGGCCAAAAACATTCAGTACTTC. Translating gives CASPGEVGGTASSWAKNIQYF.

The chain has TRBV19 and TRBJ2-7; no definite D call. The CDR3 extends over 11 amino acids. Trimming took 5 bases from V and 4 from J, leaving 6 bases between them. Germline loops: CDR1 LNHDA, CDR2 SQIVND (reference sequence). The CDR3 coding sequence is TGTGCCAGTAGTCCCGGGTACGAGCAGTACTTC. This translates into CASSPGYEQYF.

V and J are TRBV4-3 and TRBJ2-7; D unclear. The length of the CDR3 is 15 residues. Germline CDR1 reads LGHNA; CDR2 reads YSLEER. Trimming shortened V by 0 bases and J by 0 bases, and 9 bases separated the two germline ends. CDR3 nucleotide sequence: TGCGCCAGCAGCCAAGATTGGGCCAGCTCCTACGAGCAGTACTTC. As protein: CASSQDWASSYEQYF.

This clone was observed once. The chain carries TRBV3-1 (or the pseudogene TRBV3-2) and TRBJ2-5; 9 nucleotides align to TRBD2. The CDR3 loop spans 16 amino acids. Germline CDR1 and CDR2: LGHDT and YNNKEL (reference sequence). After removal of 2 bases from V and 5 bases from J, the junction contained 9 bases not matched to a gene. CDR3 nucleotides: TGTGCCAGCAGCCAAACTAGCGGGTCACCGGGCGAGACCCAGTACTTC. Translated, it gives CASSQTSGSPGETQYF.

V and J are TRBV4-1 and TRBJ1-2; D is uncertain. CDR1 is MGHRA, CDR2 YSYEKL, per germline. Between the trimmed V and J ends, which lost 0 bases and 1 base, there was a span of 18 bases. This CDR3 comprises 18 residues. The chain's CDR3 is CASSQEVMRVGGNYGYTF. The DNA for the CDR3 is TGCGCCAGCAGCCAAGAAGTAATGAGGGTGGGAGGTAACTATGGCTACACCTTC.

The chain recombines TRBV28 with TRBJ2-7, with 7 bases aligning to TRBD1. This CDR3 comprises 17 residues. J lost 0 bases, V lost 3 bases, and 11 bases had no gene match. CDR1 is MDHEN and CDR2 is SYDVKM in the germline V gene. CDR3 in DNA: TGTGCCAGCAGTTTCATAGGGGGCGGACAAAGCTCCTACGAGCAGTACTTC. Protein product: CASSFIGGGQSSYEQYF. The variable domain in full, completed from reference TRBV28 and TRBJ2-7, reads DVKVTQSSRYLVKRTGEKVFLECVQDMDHENMFWYRQDPGLGLRLIYFSYDVKMKEKGDIPEGYSVSREKKERFSLILESASTNQTSMYLCASSFIGGGQSSYEQYFGPGTRLTVT.

This sequence joins TRBV6-5 and TRBJ2-2; tentatively, D is TRBD1 (5 bases). Germline-derived CDR1 and CDR2 are MNHEY and SVGAGI. The V and J ends lost 8 bases and 0 bases respectively, with 10 bases between them. This CDR3 contains 14 residues. CDR3 DNA sequence: TGTGCCAGCCAGTGGGGCTCGAACACCGGGGAGCTGTTTTTT. Protein product: CASQWGSNTGELFF.

This sequence joins TRBV5-4 and TRBJ1-2; TRBD1 aligns across 8 bases. From germline, CDR1 is SGHNT and CDR2 YYREEE (reference sequence). The CDR3 runs 16 residues. With 4 bases clipped from V and 7 bases from J, the junction kept 15 bases outside the gene matches. The CDR3 loop is CASSRVSGQGQVGYTF. The CDR3 DNA is TGTGCCAGCAGCCGAGTCTCAGGACAGGGTCAGGTTGGCTACACCTTC. Filled out from reference TRBV5-4 and TRBJ1-2, the complete variable domain reads ETGVTQSPTHLIKTRGQQVTLRCSSQSGHNTVSWYQQALGQGPQFIFQYYREEENGRGNFPPRFSGLQFPNYSSELNVNALELDDSALYLCASSRVSGQGQVGYTFGSGTRLTVV.

The rearrangement joins TRBV6-5 to TRBJ2-2; no definite D call. The V gene's germline CDR1 is MNHEY and CDR2 SVGAGI. V gave up 5 bases and J gave up 6 bases, with 13 bases separating them. This CDR3 is 14 amino acids long. For the CDR3, the DNA is TGTGCCAGCAGTCGACCCGCTGGGCCCGGGGAGCTGTTTTTT. Amino acids: CASSRPAGPGELFF.